The clone carrying this T cell receptor (beta chain) was detected many times. The source of the sample is a study of T cells in Graves' hyperthyroidism and ophthalmopathy. Orbital computed tomography, thyroid ultrasound, serum thyroxine and TRAb, and clinical symptoms together informed the diagnoses. Template material for amplifying TCR beta CDR3 regions consisted of RNA transcripts. With the HTBI primer set, the TCR CDR3 went through a first round of RT-PCR. A single record per CDR3 protein comes from TCRdb applying MiXCR to the multiplex PCR reads. The sample includes under 350,000 distinct CDR3 sequences, 15% to 20% of them seen just once. The germline V gene has CDR1 MNHEY and CDR2 SVGAGI. Trimming took 0 bases from V and 0 from J, leaving 13 bases between them. The CDR3 sequence is 17 residues long.

Source material: blood. The chain combines TRBV6-5 with TRBJ2-3, with D perhaps matching TRBD2 (7 bases). This clonotype was sampled from a woman aged 50 to 60 with Graves' hyperthyroidism. This chain's CDR3 is CASSYSARGASTDTQYF. The CDR3, as DNA: TGTGCCAGCAGTTACTCCGCACGGGGGGCTAGCACAGATACGCAGTATTTT.